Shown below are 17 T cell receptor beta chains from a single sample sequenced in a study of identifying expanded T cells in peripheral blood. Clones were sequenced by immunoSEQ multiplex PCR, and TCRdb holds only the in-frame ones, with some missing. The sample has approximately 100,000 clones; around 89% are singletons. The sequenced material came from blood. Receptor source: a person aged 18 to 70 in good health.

The CDR3 spells CASSPDRGSGELFF. Written as DNA, the CDR3 is TGTGCCAGCAGCCCAGACCGCGGGAGCGGGGAGCTGTTTTTT. The chain recombines TRBV7-9 with TRBJ2-2; 7 nucleotides align to TRBD2. This CDR3 comprises 14 residues. V lost 5 bases to trimming and J lost 7 bases; unmatched junction nucleotides: 7. The germline CDR1 and CDR2 sequences are SEHNR and FQNEAQ (reference sequence).

The CDR3 region is CASSRTTGPTDTQYF. CDR3 DNA sequence: TGTGCCAGCAGCCGGACCACAGGGCCGACAGATACGCAGTATTTT. The rearrangement joins TRBV9 to TRBJ2-3; tentatively, D is TRBD1 (6 bases). This CDR3 spans 15 amino acids. Germline V gene data show CDR1 as SGDLS and CDR2 as YYNGEE. The ends were cut back, 4 bases at V and 3 bases at J, with 15 bases in the middle.

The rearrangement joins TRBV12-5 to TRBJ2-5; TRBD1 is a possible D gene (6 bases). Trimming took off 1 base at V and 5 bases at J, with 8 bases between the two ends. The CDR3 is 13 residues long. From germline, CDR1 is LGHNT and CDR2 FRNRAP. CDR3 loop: CASGLGQGETQYF. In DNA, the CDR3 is TGTGCTAGTGGTTTGGGGCAGGGGGAGACCCAGTACTTC.

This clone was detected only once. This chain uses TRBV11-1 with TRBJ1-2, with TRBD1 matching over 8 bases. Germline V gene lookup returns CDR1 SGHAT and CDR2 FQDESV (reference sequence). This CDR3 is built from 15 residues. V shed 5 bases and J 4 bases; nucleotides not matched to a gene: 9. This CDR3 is CASSPGQGLTYGYTF. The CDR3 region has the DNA TGTGCCAGCAGCCCCGGACAGGGACTCACCTATGGCTACACCTTC.

CDR3 region: CASSSNDRTWSTDTQYF. In DNA, the CDR3 is TGTGCCAGCAGCTCGAATGACAGAACCTGGAGCACAGATACGCAGTATTTT. The J gene is TRBJ2-3, the V gene TRBV7-2; D is perhaps TRBD1 (5 bases). Looked up from germline, CDR1 is SGHTA and CDR2 is FQGNSA. There are 17 residues in the CDR3. The V gene lost 4 bases and the J gene lost 0 bases, with 17 bases spanning the gap.

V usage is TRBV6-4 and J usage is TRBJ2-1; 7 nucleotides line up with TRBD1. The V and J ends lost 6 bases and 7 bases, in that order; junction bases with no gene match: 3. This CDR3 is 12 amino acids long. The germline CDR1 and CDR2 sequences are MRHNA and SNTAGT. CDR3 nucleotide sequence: TGTGCCAGCAGCCCGACAGGGAATGAGCAGTTCTTC. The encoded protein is CASSPTGNEQFF.

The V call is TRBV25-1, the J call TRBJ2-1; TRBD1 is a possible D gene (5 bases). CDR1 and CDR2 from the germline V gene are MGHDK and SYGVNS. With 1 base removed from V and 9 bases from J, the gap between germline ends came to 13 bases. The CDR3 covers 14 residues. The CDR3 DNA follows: TGTGCCAGCAGTGAATGGGAAAGGGGTGGTGAGCAGTTCTTC. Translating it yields CASSEWERGGEQFF.

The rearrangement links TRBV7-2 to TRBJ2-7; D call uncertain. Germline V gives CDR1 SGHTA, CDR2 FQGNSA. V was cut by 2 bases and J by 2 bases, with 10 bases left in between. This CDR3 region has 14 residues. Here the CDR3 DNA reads TGTGCCAGCAGCTTAAAAAACCTCGCCTACGAGCAGTACTTC. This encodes CASSLKNLAYEQYF.

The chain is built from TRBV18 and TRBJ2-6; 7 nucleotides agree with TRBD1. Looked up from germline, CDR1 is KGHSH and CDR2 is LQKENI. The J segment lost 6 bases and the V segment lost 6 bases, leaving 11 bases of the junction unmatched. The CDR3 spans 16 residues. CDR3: CASSLNRGSTANVLTF. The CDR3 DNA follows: TGTGCCAGCTCGCTAAACAGGGGCAGTACGGCCAACGTCCTGACTTTC.

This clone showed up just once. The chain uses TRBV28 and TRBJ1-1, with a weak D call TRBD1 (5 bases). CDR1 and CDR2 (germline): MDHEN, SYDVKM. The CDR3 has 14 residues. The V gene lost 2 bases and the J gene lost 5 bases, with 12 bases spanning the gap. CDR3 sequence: CASSLAGGGTEAFF. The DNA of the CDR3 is TGTGCCAGCAGTTTAGCCGGGGGTGGGACTGAAGCTTTCTTT.

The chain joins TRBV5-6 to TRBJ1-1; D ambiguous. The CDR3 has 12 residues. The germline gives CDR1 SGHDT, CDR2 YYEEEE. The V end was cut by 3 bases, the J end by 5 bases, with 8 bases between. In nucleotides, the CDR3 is TGTGCCAGCAGCTGGAGTAGAACTGAAGCTTTCTTT. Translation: CASSWSRTEAFF.

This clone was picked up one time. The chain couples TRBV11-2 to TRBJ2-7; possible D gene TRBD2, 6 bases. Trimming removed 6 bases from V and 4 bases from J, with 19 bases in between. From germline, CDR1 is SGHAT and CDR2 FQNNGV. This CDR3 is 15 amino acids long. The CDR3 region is CASSLLDGGPYEQYF. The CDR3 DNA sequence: TGTGCCAGCAGTCTACTGGATGGAGGGCCTTACGAGCAGTACTTC. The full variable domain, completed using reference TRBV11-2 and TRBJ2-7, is EAGVAQSPRYKIIEKRQSVAFWCNPISGHATLYWYQQILGQGPKLLIQFQNNGVVDDSQLPKDRFSAERLKGVDSTLKIQPAKLEDSAVYLCASSLLDGGPYEQYFGPGTRLTVT.

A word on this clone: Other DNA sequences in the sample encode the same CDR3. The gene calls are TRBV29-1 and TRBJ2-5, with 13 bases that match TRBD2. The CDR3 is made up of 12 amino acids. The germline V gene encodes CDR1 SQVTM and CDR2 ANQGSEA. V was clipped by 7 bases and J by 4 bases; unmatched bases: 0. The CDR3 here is CSGLAGGETQYF. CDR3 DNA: TGCAGCGGACTAGCGGGGGGAGAGACCCAGTACTTC.

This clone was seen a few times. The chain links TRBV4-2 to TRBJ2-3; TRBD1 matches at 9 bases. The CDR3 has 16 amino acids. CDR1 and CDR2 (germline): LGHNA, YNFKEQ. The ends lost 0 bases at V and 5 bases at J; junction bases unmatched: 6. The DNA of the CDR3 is TGTGCCAGCAGCCAAGAGGCGGGACAGGGTCTAGATACGCAGTATTTT. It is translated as CASSQEAGQGLDTQYF.

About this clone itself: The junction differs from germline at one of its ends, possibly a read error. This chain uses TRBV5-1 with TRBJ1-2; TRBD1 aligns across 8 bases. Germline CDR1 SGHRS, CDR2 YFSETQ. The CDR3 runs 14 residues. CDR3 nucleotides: TGTGCCAGCAGCGCCGGACAGGGTTTCTATGGCTACACCTTC. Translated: CASSAGQGFYGYTF.

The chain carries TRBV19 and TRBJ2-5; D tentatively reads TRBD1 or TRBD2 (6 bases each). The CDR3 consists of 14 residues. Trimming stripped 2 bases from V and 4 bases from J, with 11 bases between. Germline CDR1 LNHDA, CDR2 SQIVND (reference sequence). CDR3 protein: CASSINGGPETQYF. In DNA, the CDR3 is TGTGCCAGTAGTATAAATGGGGGGCCAGAGACCCAGTACTTC. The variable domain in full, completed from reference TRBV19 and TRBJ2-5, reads DGGITQSPKYLFRKEGQNVTLSCEQNLNHDAMYWYRQDPGQGLRLIYYSQIVNDFQKGDIAEGYSVSREKKESFPLTVTSAQKNPTAFYLCASSINGGPETQYFGPGTRLLVL.

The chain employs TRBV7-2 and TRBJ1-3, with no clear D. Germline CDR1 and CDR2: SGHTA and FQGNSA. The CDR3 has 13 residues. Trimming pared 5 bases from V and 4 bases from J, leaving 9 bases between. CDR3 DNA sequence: TGTGCCAGCAGCCAATACACCGGAAACACCATATATTTT. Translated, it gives CASSQYTGNTIYF. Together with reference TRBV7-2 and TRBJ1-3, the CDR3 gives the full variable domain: GAGVSQSPSNKVTEKGKDVELRCDPISGHTALYWYRQSLGQGLEFLIYFQGNSAPDKSGLPSDRFSAERTGGSVSTLTIQRTQQEDSAVYLCASSQYTGNTIYFGEGSWLTVV.